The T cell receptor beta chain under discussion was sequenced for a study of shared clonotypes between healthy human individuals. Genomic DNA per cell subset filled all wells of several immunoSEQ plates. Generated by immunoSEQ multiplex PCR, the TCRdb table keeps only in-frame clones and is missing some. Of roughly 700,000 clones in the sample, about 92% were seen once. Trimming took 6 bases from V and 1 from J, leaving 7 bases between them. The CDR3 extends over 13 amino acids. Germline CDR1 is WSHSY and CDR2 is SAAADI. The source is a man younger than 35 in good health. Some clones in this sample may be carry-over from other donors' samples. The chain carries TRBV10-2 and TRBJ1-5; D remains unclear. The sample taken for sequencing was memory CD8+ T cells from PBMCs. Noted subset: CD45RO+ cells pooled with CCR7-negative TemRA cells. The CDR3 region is CASSDISNQPQHF. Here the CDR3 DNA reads TGCGCCAGCAGCGATATAAGCAATCAGCCCCAGCATTTT.